The rows below give T cell receptor beta chains drawn from one sample of a study of shared clonotypes between healthy human individuals. Generated by immunoSEQ multiplex PCR, the TCRdb table keeps only in-frame clones and is missing some. The sample consists of about 1.5 million clones, approximately 97% of them appearing once. Sequencing input: naive CD4+ T cells sorted from blood. The receptors originated from a man aged 30-40 years in good health. CDR3s include the opening cysteine and the closing phenylalanine or tryptophan. Each record gives: CDR3 DNA, CDR3 protein, V gene, CDR3 length, D gene, clone size, J gene. A D gene is named only where the DNA matches it firmly. Clone size is given for some rows only: seen once, a few or many times, or a class if the clone is expanded.

TGTGCCAGCAGTGACAGTCAGCCCCAGCATTTT	CASSDSQPQHF	TRBV6-1	11	-	-	TRBJ1-5
TGTGCCAGCAGCCTAGACGGAGGAGGCACAGATACGCAGTATTTT	CASSLDGGGTDTQYF	TRBV5-4	15	-	-	TRBJ2-3
TGTGCCAGCTCACCAGGTGGGCAGTTTGGCAAAAACATTCAGTACTTC	CASSPGGQFGKNIQYF	TRBV18	16	-	-	TRBJ2-4
TGTGCCAGCACTTCGCCCGGGGGACTCGTGACTTACAATGAGCAGTTCTTC	CASTSPGGLVTYNEQFF	TRBV28	17	-	-	TRBJ2-1
TGTGCCAGCAGTTACTCGACAGGGGGGACCTATGGCTACACCTTC	CASSYSTGGTYGYTF	TRBV6-6	15	TRBD1	-	TRBJ1-2
TGTGCCAGCAGTGAATTCCGACAGGCCTCTGGAAACACCATATATTTT	CASSEFRQASGNTIYF	TRBV2	16	-	-	TRBJ1-3
TGTGCCAGCAGTCGTAAGCGGGAGGCGGCCAACTCTGGGGCCAACGTCCTGACTTTC	CASSRKREAANSGANVLTF	TRBV28	19	TRBD2	-	TRBJ2-6
TGTGCCAGCAGCTTAGGACGGACTAGCACAGATACGCAGTATTTT	CASSLGRTSTDTQYF	TRBV7-9	15	-	-	TRBJ2-3
TGTGCCATCAGAGAAGAGAGACAGGGGAGTTCCGAGCAGTACTTC	CAIREERQGSSEQYF	TRBV10-3	15	TRBD1	-	TRBJ2-7
TGTGCCAGCAGTAAGGGACTAGCGGATCAAGAGACCCAGTACTTC	CASSKGLADQETQYF	TRBV5-4	15	TRBD2	-	TRBJ2-5
TGTGCCAGCAGCCAGCCTACAGGGCTTATGAACACTGAAGCTTTCTTT	CASSQPTGLMNTEAFF	TRBV11-2	16	-	-	TRBJ1-1
TGTGCCAGTACTCTAACCCCCTATGGCTACACCTTC	CASTLTPYGYTF	TRBV19	12	-	-	TRBJ1-2
TGTGCCAGCTCAATAGCGGGAAGCTCCTACAATGAGCAGTTCTTC	CASSIAGSSYNEQFF	TRBV18	15	TRBD2	-	TRBJ2-1
TGTGCCAGCAGCTTAGGATTTGGCGAGCCCCAGCATTTT	CASSLGFGEPQHF	TRBV7-8	13	-	-	TRBJ1-5
TGTGCCAGCGCCCAGGGGGTCTGGGATACGCAGTATTTT	CASAQGVWDTQYF	TRBV6-1	13	TRBD1	-	TRBJ2-3
TGTGCCAGCAGTGAAAGGGGACAGTTTTCCTACAATGAGCAGTTCTTC	CASSERGQFSYNEQFF	TRBV6-1	16	TRBD1	-	TRBJ2-1
TGTGCCAGCAGCGCCTATGGGGCGGCCACCGGGGAGCTGTTTTTT	CASSAYGAATGELFF	TRBV11-2	15	-	once	TRBJ2-2
TGCAGTGTGGTAAGACAGCCCCAGCATTTT	CSVVRQPQHF	TRBV20-1	10	-	few	TRBJ1-5
TGTGCCAGCAGCGTAGGGGGCAGATACCAACACCAAGAGACCCAGTACTTC	CASSVGGRYQHQETQYF	TRBV9	17	-	once	TRBJ2-5
TGTGCCAGCAGCCCCCATGGACTAGCGGGAGCGATCAATGAGCAGTTCTTC	CASSPHGLAGAINEQFF	TRBV7-9	17	TRBD2	-	TRBJ2-1
TGTGCCACCAGATCGAACACCGGGGAGCTGTTTTTT	CATRSNTGELFF	TRBV28	12	-	-	TRBJ2-2
TGCGCCAGCAGCTTGATCCGTAATCAGCACGAGCAGTACTTC	CASSLIRNQHEQYF	TRBV5-1	14	-	-	TRBJ2-7
TGTGCCAGCAGTAACTCGGGACTATCACACAATGAGCAGTTCTTC	CASSNSGLSHNEQFF	TRBV6-6	15	TRBD2	-	TRBJ2-1
TGCGCCAGCAGCTTGCGGGTTCCCACTGGGGCCAACGTCCTGACTTTC	CASSLRVPTGANVLTF	TRBV5-1	16	-	-	TRBJ2-6
TGTGCCAGCTCGAGGGCTGTAGGCGAAAAACTGTTTTTT	CASSRAVGEKLFF	TRBV18	13	-	-	TRBJ1-4
TGTGCCAGCAGGACAATGGCAGGGGGAAACACCGGGGAGCTGTTTTTT	CASRTMAGGNTGELFF	TRBV28	16	TRBD1	-	TRBJ2-2
TGTGCCAGCTCACCACCTGGTAGGGCCACAGATACGCAGTATTTT	CASSPPGRATDTQYF	TRBV18	15	-	-	TRBJ2-3
TGTGCCAGCAGTTTTGGCAGCACTGAAGCTTTCTTT	CASSFGSTEAFF	TRBV28	12	-	-	TRBJ1-1
TGTGCCATCAGTGAGCGAGGAGGTATATATGAGCAGTTCTTC	CAISERGGIYEQFF	TRBV10-3	14	-	-	TRBJ2-1
TGTGCCAGCAGTCCCATAGGGAGGGACTATGGCTACACCTTC	CASSPIGRDYGYTF	TRBV28	14	-	-	TRBJ1-2
TGTGCCAGCAGCGCCCCTTCACAGGGCGACACTGAAGCTTTCTTT	CASSAPSQGDTEAFF	TRBV7-9	15	-	-	TRBJ1-1
TGTGCCAGCAGCCCGCGGGCAACTAGCGGGAGTAATGAGCAGTTCTTC	CASSPRATSGSNEQFF	TRBV5-4	16	TRBD2	-	TRBJ2-1
TGTGCCAGCAGCTTCCCCAGCGTTGCAACTAATGAAAAACTGTTTTTT	CASSFPSVATNEKLFF	TRBV7-3	16	-	-	TRBJ1-4
TGTGCCAGTAGACCTACCGGGACTAGCGGCTCCTACGAGCAGTACTTC	CASRPTGTSGSYEQYF	TRBV19	16	TRBD2	once	TRBJ2-7
TGCGCCAGCAGCTTGTCGCAGGGGGCTACAGAGCAGTTCTTC	CASSLSQGATEQFF	TRBV5-1	14	TRBD1	-	TRBJ2-1
TGTGCCAGCAGCTTGGGACAGGGAATGTCCGGGGAGCTGTTTTTT	CASSLGQGMSGELFF	TRBV5-4	15	TRBD1	-	TRBJ2-2
TGTGCCAGCAGTGAAAAGATAGCGGGAGGGAACCACGAGCAGTACTTC	CASSEKIAGGNHEQYF	TRBV2	16	TRBD2	-	TRBJ2-7
TGTGCCAGCAGCTTAGGGTGGGATACGCAGTATTTT	CASSLGWDTQYF	TRBV7-8	12	-	-	TRBJ2-3
TGTGCCAGCAGTTTGAACGGCGGGCAGACGTACTTC	CASSLNGGQTYF	TRBV28	12	-	-	TRBJ2-4
TGTGCCAGCAGCCCCCGGGTGCGAGATACGCAGTATTTT	CASSPRVRDTQYF	TRBV9	13	-	-	TRBJ2-3
TGCGCCAGCAGCTTTAGCGGGAGGGCCGAGGAGACCCAGTACTTC	CASSFSGRAEETQYF	TRBV5-1	15	TRBD2	-	TRBJ2-5
TGTGCCAGCAGCTTGGGGGTCGTGGGCTACACCTTC	CASSLGVVGYTF	TRBV5-6	12	-	-	TRBJ1-2
TGTGCCAGCAGTTCCCCTACCCTAATAGCGGGAGTAGAGACCCAGTACTTC	CASSSPTLIAGVETQYF	TRBV28	17	TRBD2	-	TRBJ2-5
TGTGCCACCAGCAGAGTTCTTCGGGTAGTGAACACTGAAGCTTTCTTT	CATSRVLRVVNTEAFF	TRBV15	16	-	-	TRBJ1-1
TGTGCCAGCTCGCCTTTCGGGCAGGGGGCTCTGAATGAAAAACTGTTTTTT	CASSPFGQGALNEKLFF	TRBV18	17	TRBD1	-	TRBJ1-4
TGCGCCAGCAGCCAAGATGGAGGGGGCGCCCCCATGAAACTGTTTTTT	CASSQDGGGAPMKLFF	TRBV4-1	16	TRBD1	once	TRBJ1-4
TGTGCCAGCAGCTTAGCAGGGTCCCGGGGCTACACCTTC	CASSLAGSRGYTF	TRBV7-9	13	-	-	TRBJ1-2
TGTGCCAGCAGTTTGGTTATCGGCTCCTACGAGCAGTACTTC	CASSLVIGSYEQYF	TRBV28	14	-	-	TRBJ2-7
TGTGCCAGCAGCGTAGATGGGACTAGCGGAATGATCAATGAGCAGTTCTTC	CASSVDGTSGMINEQFF	TRBV9	17	TRBD2	-	TRBJ2-1
TGCGCCAGCAGCTTCGAAGACAGGGGACGCTACGAGCAGTACTTC	CASSFEDRGRYEQYF	TRBV5-1	15	TRBD1	-	TRBJ2-7
TGTGCCAGCACCCCAGAGTTACTAGCGGGAGGGGCTACAGATACGCAGTATTTT	CASTPELLAGGATDTQYF	TRBV5-4	18	TRBD2	-	TRBJ2-3
TGTGCCAGCAGCGCGACCGGGACAGGGATCAATCAGCCCCAGCATTTT	CASSATGTGINQPQHF	TRBV7-2	16	TRBD1	-	TRBJ1-5
TGTGCCAGTAGCTCCCGAGGCAGGAAGGACACCGGGGAGCTGTTTTTT	CASSSRGRKDTGELFF	TRBV19	16	-	-	TRBJ2-2
TGTGCCTGGAAAGGCGTAGCGGGAGGGGGTTACAATGAGCAGTTCTTC	CAWKGVAGGGYNEQFF	TRBV30	16	TRBD2	-	TRBJ2-1
TGTGCCAGCAGCCTGAGCTGGGAAGAGACCCAGTACTTC	CASSLSWEETQYF	TRBV11-2	13	-	-	TRBJ2-5
TGTGCCAGCAGTTACTCGAGAGGGACCTACGAGCAGTACTTC	CASSYSRGTYEQYF	TRBV6-5	14	-	-	TRBJ2-7
TGTGCCAGCAGTGTGACTAGCTTGCAAGAGACCCAGTACTTC	CASSVTSLQETQYF	TRBV6-1	14	TRBD2	-	TRBJ2-5